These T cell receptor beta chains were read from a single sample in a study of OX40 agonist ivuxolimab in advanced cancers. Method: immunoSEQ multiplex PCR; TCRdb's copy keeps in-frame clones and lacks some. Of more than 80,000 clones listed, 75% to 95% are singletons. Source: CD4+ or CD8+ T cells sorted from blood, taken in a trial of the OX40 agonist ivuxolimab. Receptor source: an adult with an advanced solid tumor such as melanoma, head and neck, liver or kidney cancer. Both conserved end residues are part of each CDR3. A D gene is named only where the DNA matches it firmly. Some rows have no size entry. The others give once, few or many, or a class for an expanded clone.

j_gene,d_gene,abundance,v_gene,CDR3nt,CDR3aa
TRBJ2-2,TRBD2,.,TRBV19,TGTGCCAGTAGTGAGACTAGCGGGAGGGCCTCTGGGGAGCTGTTTTTT,CASSETSGRASGELFF
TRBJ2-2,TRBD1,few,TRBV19,TGTGCCAGTAGTATTGGACAGGGGACGGTCGGGGAGCTGTTTTTT,CASSIGQGTVGELFF
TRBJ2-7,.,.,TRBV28,TGTGCCAGCAGCCTAGGACCCGGAGGAGTTGTCTACGAGCAGTACTTC,CASSLGPGGVVYEQYF
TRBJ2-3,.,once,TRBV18,TGTGCCAGCTCACCACTAAGGGGCGCGAAGTCGACAGATACGCAGTATTTT,CASSPLRGAKSTDTQYF
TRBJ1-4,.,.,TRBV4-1,TGCGCCAGCAGCCAAATAATATCGGAAAAACTGTTTTTT,CASSQIISEKLFF
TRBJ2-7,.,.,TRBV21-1,TGTGCCACAGAGGCCGGGGTCCCGGACATGCTCTACGAGCAGTACTTC,CATEAGVPDMLYEQYF
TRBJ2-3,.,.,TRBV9,TGTGCCAGCAGCGAGCGCTCCGGGACTGATGATACGCAGTATTTT,CASSERSGTDDTQYF
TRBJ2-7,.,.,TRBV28,TGTGCCAGCAGCCTCCCCAGACCGATCTTGCAGTACTTC,CASSLPRPILQYF
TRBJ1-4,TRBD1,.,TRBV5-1,TGCGCCAGCAGCTTGGGACAGGGGGATAATGAAAAACTGTTTTTT,CASSLGQGDNEKLFF
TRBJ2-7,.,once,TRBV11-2,TGTGCCAGCAGCTTAAACCTAGCGCGCTCCTACGAGCAGTACTTC,CASSLNLARSYEQYF
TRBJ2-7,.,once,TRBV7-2,TGTGCCAGCAGCTTTGCTAGAGGAAACGAGCAGTACTTC,CASSFARGNEQYF
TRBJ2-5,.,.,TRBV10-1,TGCGCCAGCAATCCGGCTCTCGTTGCGACCCAGTACTTC,CASNPALVATQYF
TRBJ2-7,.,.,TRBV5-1,TGCGCCAGCAGCTTGGAGGGGGAGGCCTACGAGCAGTACTTC,CASSLEGEAYEQYF
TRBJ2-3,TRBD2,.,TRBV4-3,TGCGCCAGCAGCCAAGATATTCGAAGACTAGCGGGTGATACGCAGTATTTT,CASSQDIRRLAGDTQYF
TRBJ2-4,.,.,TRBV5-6,TGTGCCAGCAGCTTGTCGGGGGCCAAAAACATTCAGTACTTC,CASSLSGAKNIQYF
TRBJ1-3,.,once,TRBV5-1,TGCGCCAGCAGCTTGGATATCGCGGTTCAGGGAAACACCATATATTTT,CASSLDIAVQGNTIYF
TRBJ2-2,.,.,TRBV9,TGTGCCAGCAGCGTAGACGCTAGCGTGAACACCGGGGAGCTGTTTTTT,CASSVDASVNTGELFF
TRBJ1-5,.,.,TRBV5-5,TGTGCCAGCAGCTCAGGGTCTACATATAATCAGCCCCAGCATTTT,CASSSGSTYNQPQHF
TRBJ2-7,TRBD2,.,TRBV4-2,TGTGCCAGCAGCCTATGGACGGGACTAGCGGACCTTAAGAGCGAGCAGTACTTC,CASSLWTGLADLKSEQYF
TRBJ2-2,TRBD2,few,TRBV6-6,TGTGCCAGCAGTTACCCGGGGAGCGGGGTAAGGGAGCTGTTTTTT,CASSYPGSGVRELFF
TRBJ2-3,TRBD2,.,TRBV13,TGTGCCAGCAGCTTGCGACTAGCGGTCACAGATACGCAGTATTTT,CASSLRLAVTDTQYF
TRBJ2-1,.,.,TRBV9,TGTGCCAGCAGCGTAGATGGGAGGCCAAGCTCCTACAATGAGCAGTTCTTC,CASSVDGRPSSYNEQFF
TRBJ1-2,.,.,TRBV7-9,TGTGCCAGCAGTCCGGACGGGTCTGTTAACTATGGCTACACCTTC,CASSPDGSVNYGYTF
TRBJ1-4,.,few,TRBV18,TGTGCCAGCTCAGGGGACGGACTGAATGAAAAACTGTTTTTT,CASSGDGLNEKLFF
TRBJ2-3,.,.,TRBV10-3,TGTGCCATCAGTGAGTCGGTAGGTTCAGATACGCAGTATTTT,CAISESVGSDTQYF
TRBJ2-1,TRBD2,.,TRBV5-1,TGCGCCAGCAGCACCGGACTAGCGGGAGGGGGTGAGCAGTTCTTC,CASSTGLAGGGEQFF
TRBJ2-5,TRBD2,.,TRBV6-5,TGTGCCAATAGTCTAGCGGGGAACCCCCAAGAGACCCAGTACTTC,CANSLAGNPQETQYF
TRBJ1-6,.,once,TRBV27,TGTGCCAGCAGCGTGGGAGGGACGGCAACTAATTCACCCCTCCACTTT,CASSVGGTATNSPLHF
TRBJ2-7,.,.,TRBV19,TGTGCCAATAGTATAGGTGCCCAGGGGCAAAATTACGAGCAGTACTTC,CANSIGAQGQNYEQYF
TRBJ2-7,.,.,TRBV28,TGTGCCAGCAGATCCAGGGTCTACGAGCAGTACTTC,CASRSRVYEQYF
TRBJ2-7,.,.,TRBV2,TGTGCCAGCTTGGCCAGAGGGTCCTACGAGCAGTACTTC,CASLARGSYEQYF
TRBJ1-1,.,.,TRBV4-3,TGCGCCAGCAGCCAAGATGGAGGCAGGGCGGGCACTGAAGCTTTCTTT,CASSQDGGRAGTEAFF
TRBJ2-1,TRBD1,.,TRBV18,TGTGCCAGCTCACCTCAGGACAGGGGTGATGAGCAGTTCTTC,CASSPQDRGDEQFF
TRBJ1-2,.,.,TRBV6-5,TGTGCCAGCAGGGAGTACCGGGCCCCTGCTGCCGGCTACACCTTC,CASREYRAPAAGYTF
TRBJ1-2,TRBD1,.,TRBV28,TGTGCCAGCAGTCCTCCGACAGGGGGAAATGGCTACACCTTC,CASSPPTGGNGYTF
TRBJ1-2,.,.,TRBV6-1,TGTGCCAGCAGTGAATTCAGGGGATTACGTGGCTACACCTTC,CASSEFRGLRGYTF
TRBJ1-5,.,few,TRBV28,TGTGCCAGCAAATTTACGGGGTATAGCAATCAGCCCCAGCATTTT,CASKFTGYSNQPQHF
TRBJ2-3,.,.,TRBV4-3,TGCGCCAGCAGCCAAGCTCACACACGCACAGATACGCAGTATTTT,CASSQAHTRTDTQYF
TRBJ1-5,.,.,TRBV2,TGTGCCAGCCAGAGACAGGAAACCAATCAGCCCCAGCATTTT,CASQRQETNQPQHF